This T cell receptor (beta chain) emerged from a study of immune reconstitution after stem cell transplant in scleroderma. This clonotype rates as medium-sized. The germline CDR1 and CDR2 sequences are SNHLY and FYNNEI. The CDR3 length is 14 residues. V shed 2 bases and J shed 5 bases, with 10 bases lying between them. TCRdb re-called the RT-PCR reads through MiXCR, storing one row per CDR3 protein. This sample has just under 5,000 distinct CDR3 sequences, with about 9.2% found just once. V usage is TRBV2 and J usage is TRBJ2-1, with D unresolved. This clonotype was obtained from a male donor with systemic sclerosis. This sample was gathered before or after autologous hematopoietic stem cell transplantation (not recorded which). The CDR3 sequence is CASSETPYDNEQFF. The DNA for the CDR3 is TGTGCCAGCAGTGAAACCCCTTACGACAATGAGCAGTTCTTC.